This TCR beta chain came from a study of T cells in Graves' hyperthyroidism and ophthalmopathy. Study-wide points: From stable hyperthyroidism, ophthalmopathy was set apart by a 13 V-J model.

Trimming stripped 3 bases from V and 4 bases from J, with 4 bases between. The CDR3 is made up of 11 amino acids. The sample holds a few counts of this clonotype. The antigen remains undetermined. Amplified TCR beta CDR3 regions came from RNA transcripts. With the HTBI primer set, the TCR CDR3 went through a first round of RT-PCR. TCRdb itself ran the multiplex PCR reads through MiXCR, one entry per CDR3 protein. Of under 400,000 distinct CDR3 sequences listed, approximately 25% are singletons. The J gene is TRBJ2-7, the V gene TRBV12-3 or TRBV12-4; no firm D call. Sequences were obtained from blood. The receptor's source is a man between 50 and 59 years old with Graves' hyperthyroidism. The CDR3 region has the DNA TGTGCCAGCAGTTTTGAGTACGAGCAGTACTTC. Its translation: CASSFEYEQYF.